One sample yielded the 30 T cell receptor beta chains listed below, sequenced in a study of regulatory T cells in long-lasting Graves disease. In building TCR beta libraries, iRepertoire HTBI primers were used together with Arm-PCR of CDR3 regions. Each CDR3 protein is one row after TCRdb ran MiXCR on the multiplex PCR reads. Of 400,000 to 500,000 distinct CDR3 sequences in the sample, 11% to 15% were seen once. Time point here: newly diagnosed GD, antithyroid drugs for less than 3 months. Scientists built the TCR library using RNA that was extracted from PBMCs. The sample was also reused in another study, on T cells in Graves' hyperthyroidism and ophthalmopathy.

The sample consisted of peripheral blood mononuclear cells (PBMCs), taken at new diagnosis, from a patient treated with antithyroid drugs. The receptors derive from a woman in her 50s with Graves disease.

Comment on this clonotype: Being one base from a much bigger clone, this may be a read error. The rearrangement uses TRBV2 and TRBJ2-1; D gene unclear. In germline, CDR1 is SNHLY, CDR2 FYNNEI. V was cut by 7 bases and J by 0 bases, with 7 bases left in between. The CDR3 runs 13 residues. The CDR3 DNA reads TGTGCCAGCATGAAGAACTCCTACAATGAGCAGTTCTTC. Translated, it gives CASMKNSYNEQFF.

There are a few counts of this clonotype. The rearrangement joins TRBV5-1 to TRBJ2-2; weak D call: TRBD2 (5 bases). The CDR3 is 14 amino acids. Trimming left V 5 bases short and J 4 bases short, with 12 bases between. From germline, CDR1 is SGHRS and CDR2 YFSETQ. For the CDR3, the DNA is TGCGCCAGCAGGGTGGAGGCAGGCACCGGGGAGCTGTTTTTT. Translated, it gives CASRVEAGTGELFF.

CDR3 sequence: CASSKGLAEETQYF. The CDR3, as DNA: TGCGCCAGCAGCAAGGGACTAGCGGAAGAGACCCAGTACTTC. This chain uses TRBV5-1 with TRBJ2-5; 11 bases are shared with TRBD2. This CDR3 is 14 amino acids long. After removal of 4 bases from V and 3 bases from J, the junction contained 2 bases not matched to a gene. Germline V gives CDR1 SGHRS, CDR2 YFSETQ.

This clonotype showed up many times. The chain joins TRBV3-1 to TRBJ1-5, with D maybe TRBD1 (6 bases). The CDR3 runs 17 residues. Germline V gene sequence: CDR1 LGHDT, CDR2 YNNKEL (reference sequence). Trimming shortened V by 6 bases and J by 4 bases, and 22 bases separated the two germline ends. The CDR3 DNA reads as TGTGCCAGCAGTCCCGGGGCAGGGGTCGGCTTAAATCAGCCCCAGCATTTT. The encoded protein is CASSPGAGVGLNQPQHF.

This clonotype has at least ten counts. The germline gene is not matched at one end of the junction; a read error may be the cause. The V and J genes are TRBV28 and TRBJ2-5; D is possibly TRBD1 or TRBD2 (5 bases each). Looked up from germline, CDR1 is MDHEN and CDR2 is SYDVKM. The CDR3 has 14 residues. The CDR3 nucleotides read TGCGCCAGCAGCCAAGCCGGGACCCAAGAGACCCAGTACTTC. Its translation: CASSQAGTQETQYF.

This clonotype was found a few times. The chain has TRBV5-1 and TRBJ2-5; D is unclear. Germline V gene data show CDR1 as SGHRS and CDR2 as YFSETQ. This CDR3 is 12 amino acids long. Trimming cost V 0 bases and J 5 bases, with 5 bases left between them. The CDR3 bases are TGCGCCAGCAGCTTGGTAGCTGAGACCCAGTACTTC. Amino acid sequence: CASSLVAETQYF. Complete variable domain (other parts from reference TRBV5-1 and TRBJ2-5): KAGVTQTPRYLIKTRGQQVTLSCSPISGHRSVSWYQQTPGQGLQFLFEYFSETQRNKGNFPGRFSGRQFSNSRSEMNVSTLELGDSALYLCASSLVAETQYFGPGTRLLVL.

This rearrangement joins TRBV10-3 to TRBJ1-5; 7 bases map to TRBD1. CDR1 is ENHRY and CDR2 is SYGVKD in the germline V gene. The CDR3 is made up of 13 amino acids. The trim removed 4 bases at V and 9 bases at J, leaving 6 bases unmatched. CDR3 nucleotide sequence: TGTGCCATCAGTGGGACAGGTACTCGGCCCCAGCATTTT. Amino acids: CAISGTGTRPQHF.

J is TRBJ2-3 and V is TRBV30; D is unclear. Germline values: CDR1 GTSNPN, CDR2 SVGIG (reference sequence). Trimming removed 8 bases at V and 1 base at J, with 10 bases between. The CDR3 extends over 12 amino acids. The CDR3: CAAGLGTDTQYF. CDR3 DNA sequence: TGTGCCGCTGGTTTAGGCACAGATACGCAGTATTTT.

This clonotype has ten or more counts. The chain is built from TRBV28 and TRBJ2-5; D is perhaps TRBD1 (5 bases). Germline loops: CDR1 MDHEN, CDR2 SYDVKM. Trimming stripped 3 bases from V and 4 bases from J, with 12 bases between. This CDR3 comprises 14 residues. The chain's CDR3 is CASSFQGFGETQYF. In nucleotides, the CDR3 is TGTGCCAGCAGTTTTCAGGGATTCGGAGAGACCCAGTACTTC.

The rearrangement links TRBV18 to TRBJ2-3; D gene ambiguous. Trimming cost V 2 bases and J 5 bases, with 8 bases left between them. Germline CDR1 and CDR2: KGHSH and LQKENI. The CDR3 extends over 13 amino acids. CDR3 nucleotide sequence: TGTGCCAGCTCACCAGGCCTTAGAGATACGCAGTATTTT. Translated, it gives CASSPGLRDTQYF.

The gene calls are TRBV6-2 or TRBV6-3 and TRBJ2-5; D unclear. Between the trimmed V and J ends, which lost 5 bases and 5 bases, there was a span of 24 bases. The CDR3 length is 17 residues. Germline assignment: CDR1 MNHEY and CDR2 SVGEGT. The CDR3 nucleotides read TGTGCCAGCAGTGAGCCTCGCTTCGGCACGGGTTTTGAGACCCAGTACTTC. It translates to CASSEPRFGTGFETQYF.

This clonotype was seen ten or more times. This chain uses TRBV27 with TRBJ2-5; 9 bases align to TRBD2. V lost 8 bases to trimming and J lost 0 bases; unmatched junction nucleotides: 7. From germline, CDR1 is MNHEY and CDR2 SMNVEV (reference sequence). The CDR3 runs 15 residues. This chain's CDR3 is CASGPGLANQETQYF. The CDR3 region has the DNA TGTGCCAGCGGACCGGGACTAGCCAACCAAGAGACCCAGTACTTC.

The chain employs TRBV7-6 and TRBJ2-7; 10 nucleotides agree with TRBD1. The CDR3 covers 15 residues. The germline gives CDR1 SGHVS, CDR2 FNYEAQ. Trimming removed 2 bases from V and 2 bases from J; junction bases left unmatched: 3. This CDR3 is CASSLPGTGAYEQYF. DNA for the CDR3: TGTGCCAGCAGCTTACCCGGGACAGGGGCCTACGAGCAGTACTTC.

This clonotype was counted once. J is TRBJ2-1 and V is TRBV6-2 or TRBV6-3, with 10 bases aligning to TRBD1. Trimming cost V 6 bases and J 6 bases; bases outside gene matches: 5. Germline CDR1 reads MNHEY; CDR2 reads SVGEGT. The CDR3 covers 14 residues. As DNA, the CDR3 is TGTGCCAGCAGACCGGGACAGGGGTCCAATGAGCAGTTCTTC. Translating gives CASRPGQGSNEQFF.

This clonotype was observed at least ten times. The chain has TRBV18 and TRBJ2-7, with no clear D. The V and J ends lost 1 base and 4 bases respectively, with 8 bases between them. Per the germline V gene, CDR1 is KGHSH and CDR2 is LQKENI. The CDR3 runs 13 residues. CDR3 nucleotides: TGTGCCAGCTCACCACAGGTGGCATACGAGCAGTACTTC. It specifies CASSPQVAYEQYF.

This clonotype was counted between two and nine times. The rearrangement links TRBV28 to TRBJ2-5, with D uncertain. Germline V gives CDR1 MDHEN, CDR2 SYDVKM. There are 14 residues in the CDR3. The germline V and J ends were trimmed by 1 base and 0 bases, with 6 bases remaining between them. The CDR3: CASSLSPYQETQYF. CDR3 in DNA: TGTGCCAGCAGTTTATCGCCGTACCAAGAGACCCAGTACTTC.

In this sample, this clonotype turned up many times. The chain joins TRBV5-1 to TRBJ1-1; D gene ambiguous. This CDR3 contains 15 residues. V was shortened by 3 bases and J by 0 bases, with 12 bases between the two germline ends. Germline loops: CDR1 SGHRS, CDR2 YFSETQ. The CDR3 spells CASSWGGEMNTEAFF. The CDR3, as DNA: TGCGCCAGCAGCTGGGGTGGAGAAATGAACACTGAAGCTTTCTTT.

The chain employs TRBV29-1 and TRBJ2-2; D remains unclear. V was pared by 5 bases and J by 2 bases, with 12 bases between. The CDR3 extends over 14 amino acids. The V gene's germline CDR1 is SQVTM and CDR2 ANQGSEA. The CDR3 DNA reads TGCAGCGTTTACTTGGACCGAAACACCGGGGAGCTGTTTTTT. Protein product: CSVYLDRNTGELFF.

This clonotype was counted many times. The CDR3 loop reads CASSSRRGALGGYEQYF. The CDR3 DNA follows: TGTGCCAGCAGTTCCAGACGGGGGGCCTTAGGGGGCTACGAGCAGTACTTC. The V call is TRBV27, the J call TRBJ2-7, with D maybe TRBD2 (7 bases). Deletions cut 4 bases from V and 3 bases from J, with 22 bases between. The CDR3 extends over 17 amino acids. Germline V gives CDR1 MNHEY, CDR2 SMNVEV (reference sequence).

The J gene is TRBJ2-1, the V gene TRBV9, with 8 nucleotides matching TRBD2. V lost 4 bases to trimming and J lost 4 bases; unmatched junction nucleotides: 10. This CDR3 region has 16 residues. Germline lookup yields CDR1 SGDLS and CDR2 YYNGEE. The CDR3 sequence: CASSTSRGLDYNEQFF. The CDR3 region has the DNA TGTGCCAGCAGCACATCGAGGGGACTAGATTACAATGAGCAGTTCTTC.

This clonotype was counted only a few times. The chain joins TRBV5-1 to TRBJ2-1; D unclear. Looked up from germline, CDR1 is SGHRS and CDR2 is YFSETQ. The CDR3 covers 15 residues. The germline V and J ends were trimmed by 0 bases and 0 bases, with 7 bases remaining between them. CDR3 region: CASSLGQTSYNEQFF. The CDR3 bases are TGCGCCAGCAGCTTGGGTCAGACCTCCTACAATGAGCAGTTCTTC.

This clonotype was seen many times. This rearrangement joins TRBV12-3 or TRBV12-4 to TRBJ2-1; weak D call: TRBD1 (5 bases). V dropped 6 bases and J dropped 6 bases, with 21 bases sitting between them. The CDR3 covers 16 residues. CDR3 sequence reads: CASRHTLGDLGNEQFF. CDR3 coding DNA: TGTGCCAGCAGACATACTTTAGGGGATCTGGGCAATGAGCAGTTCTTC.

This clonotype was seen more than once but under ten times. The V and J genes are TRBV28 and TRBJ2-4; D is possibly TRBD2 (5 bases). The CDR3 totals 14 residues. The germline V and J ends were trimmed by 4 bases and 6 bases, with 13 bases remaining between them. Germline V lookup: CDR1 MDHEN, CDR2 SYDVKM. Here the CDR3 DNA reads TGTGCCAGCAGTTCATCCCCGGGAAGAAACATTCAGTACTTC. Translating gives CASSSSPGRNIQYF.

There are a few counts of this clonotype. This chain connects TRBV4-1 to TRBJ2-7, with D tentatively TRBD1 (6 bases). V lost 4 bases to trimming and J lost 7 bases, with 20 bases between them. The CDR3 has 15 amino acids. Germline CDR1 and CDR2: MGHRA and YSYEKL. The CDR3 is CASSPSQGSKWEQYF. CDR3 in DNA: TGCGCCAGCAGCCCAAGCCAGGGGTCTAAATGGGAGCAGTACTTC.

This clonotype was found many times. The chain has TRBV28 and TRBJ2-1, with 8 positions matching TRBD1. After removal of 3 bases from V and 8 bases from J, the junction contained 6 bases not matched to a gene. Germline CDR1 reads MDHEN; CDR2 reads SYDVKM. The CDR3 contains 14 residues. This CDR3 reads CASSLGDRNHEQFF. The CDR3 DNA reads as TGTGCCAGCAGTTTGGGGGACAGGAATCATGAGCAGTTCTTC.

The chain employs TRBV12-3 or TRBV12-4 and TRBJ1-6; 9 bases align to TRBD1. The CDR3 loop spans 15 amino acids. V was pared by 5 bases and J by 10 bases, with 9 bases of the junction left unmatched. The CDR3 reads CASSGDRDHGSPLHF. As DNA, the CDR3 is TGTGCCAGCAGTGGGGACAGGGATCACGGATCACCCCTCCACTTT.

This clonotype has a handful of counts. The chain couples TRBV4-2 to TRBJ1-5; 8 nucleotides line up with TRBD1. The V and J ends lost 0 bases and 3 bases, in that order; junction bases with no gene match: 4. The length of the CDR3 is 16 residues. Germline V gives CDR1 LGHNA, CDR2 YNFKEQ. CDR3 nucleotide sequence: TGTGCCAGCAGCCAAGATCCAGGGGGCGTCAATCAGCCCCAGCATTTT. Translated, it gives CASSQDPGGVNQPQHF.

This clonotype was found many times. The chain uses TRBV7-8 and TRBJ2-2; 10 positions match TRBD1. Germline V gives CDR1 SGHVS, CDR2 FQNEAQ. The CDR3 spans 15 residues. V shed 5 bases, J shed 5 bases, and the junction held 5 bases outside the gene matches. CDR3 region: CASSQRTGGTGELFF. CDR3 nucleotides: TGTGCCAGCAGCCAGAGGACAGGGGGGACCGGGGAGCTGTTTTTT. Full variable domain (rest looked up from reference TRBV7-8 and TRBJ2-2): GAGVSQSPRYKVAKRGQDVALRCDPISGHVSLFWYQQALGQGPEFLTYFQNEAQLDKSGLPSDRFFAERPEGSVSTLKIQRTQQEDSAVYLCASSQRTGGTGELFFGEGSRLTVL.

This clonotype was detected many times. The chain recombines TRBV2 with TRBJ1-5; the D gene is possibly TRBD1 (5 bases). The CDR3 is 13 residues long. In germline, CDR1 is SNHLY, CDR2 FYNNEI. Trimming shortened V by 7 bases and J by 4 bases, and 11 bases separated the two germline ends. The CDR3 region has the DNA TGTGCCAGCACCGTGGGGGGTAATCAGCCCCAGCATTTT. Its translation: CASTVGGNQPQHF.

About this clonotype itself: A much larger clone sits a single nucleotide away, making a read error possible. The V gene is TRBV2, the J gene TRBJ2-2; no clear D gene. This CDR3 contains 15 residues. V lost 7 bases, J lost 3 bases, and 15 bases lay in between. Germline V CDR1 and CDR2: SNHLY, FYNNEI. The CDR3 sequence is CASTLAVGYTGELFF. The DNA of the CDR3 is TGTGCCAGCACCCTGGCGGTAGGCTACACCGGGGAGCTGTTTTTT.